Given below is one TCR beta chain in context. The data are from a study of blood T cell repertoires in COVID-19. Only in-frame clones appear in the TCRdb table, and some are missing; sequencing was by immunoSEQ multiplex PCR. The sample contains about 380,000 clones, roughly 85% of which appear only once. V lost 4 bases and J lost 1; bases outside the gene matches: 4. Germline V CDR1 and CDR2: MGHRA, YSYEKL. The CDR3 covers 16 residues. The chain carries TRBV4-1 and TRBJ2-2, with TRBD2 identical over 9 bases. This sequence originates from a woman aged 18-29 years with acute or convalescent COVID-19. The sequenced sample consisted of peripheral blood. DNA of the CDR3: TGCGCCAGCAGCCCGGGGACTAGCCTGAACACCGGGGAGCTGTTTTTT. Translated: CASSPGTSLNTGELFF.